This entry features one TCR beta chain sequence. No antigen is known for it. The sample comes from a study of cytomegalovirus exposure and HLA in healthy donors. The germline V gene has CDR1 MNHEY and CDR2 SVGAGI. The J segment lost 6 bases and the V segment lost 1 base, leaving 5 bases of the junction unmatched. The CDR3 is 14 amino acids. The PCR ran on 60 Vbeta and 13 Jbeta primers. TCRdb's table, derived via immunoSEQ multiplex PCR, lists solely in-frame clones and lacks some. There are approximately 220,000 clones in the sample; approximately 82% occur only once, and approximately 0.6% lies in the top ten. Notes on the study in general: Many donors carried some public TCRs, although rarity characterized most TCR sequences. The listing of about 150 TCR beta chains classed them as cytomegalovirus-associated. TCR beta V segments were, for the most part, productive about 87% or about 30% of the time in an earlier analysis. In a later analysis, V- and J-gene trimming of beta chains associated with a DCLRE1C missense variant, replicated independently.

The sequenced sample consisted of PBMCs. The genes are TRBV6-5 and TRBJ1-2; 7 bases fit TRBD1. The TCR was taken from a man younger than 30 in good health and CMV-seronegative. The CDR3 DNA sequence: TGTGCCAGCAGTTACTTCGGGACAGCGGATGGCTACACCTTC. As protein: CASSYFGTADGYTF.